One sample yielded the 14 T cell receptor beta chains listed below, sequenced in a study of chemoradiotherapy in HPV16-positive cancers. The table came from immunoSEQ multiplex PCR; TCRdb's copy has only in-frame clones and leaves some out. The sample holds roughly 30,000 clones, around 92% seen once. This material consisted of blood, taken from a patient who underwent chemoradiotherapy. The receptors here all came from a human donor with HPV-associated anogenital cancer.

The chain links TRBV11-3 to TRBJ2-7, with D hard to call. This CDR3 region has 13 residues. V was shortened by 2 bases and J by 3 bases, with 8 bases between the two germline ends. CDR1 and CDR2 (germline): SGHNT, YENEEA. The CDR3, as DNA: TGTGCCAGCAGCTTAAGTTCCCACTACGAGCAGTACTTC. It codes for CASSLSSHYEQYF.

This chain joins TRBV7-2 and TRBJ1-2, with 7 nucleotides matching TRBD1. The V segment lost 3 bases and the J segment 6 bases; nucleotides outside the gene matches: 10. Per germline, CDR1 SGHTA and CDR2 FQGNSA. This CDR3 is 15 amino acids long. In DNA form, the CDR3 reads TGTGCCAGCAGCTTTACAGGGGAGGTAAAAAATGGCTACACCTTC. It yields the protein CASSFTGEVKNGYTF.

The chain employs TRBV4-1 and TRBJ1-1; no firm D call. V lost 1 base, J lost 4 bases, and 16 bases lay in between. Per the germline V gene, CDR1 is MGHRA and CDR2 is YSYEKL. This CDR3 has 16 amino acids. The CDR3 coding sequence is TGCGCCAGCAGCCAAGGGTCAGCCAGATTCTTCACTGAAGCTTTCTTT. Protein sequence: CASSQGSARFFTEAFF.

The chain is built from TRBV11-2 and TRBJ2-7, with 16 nucleotides matching TRBD2. Per the germline V gene, CDR1 is SGHAT and CDR2 is FQNNGV. J was trimmed by 5 bases and V by 5 bases; bases with no gene match: 6. The CDR3 is 16 amino acids. CDR3 sequence: CASSAGLAGGRNEQYF. The CDR3, as DNA: TGTGCCAGCAGCGCGGGACTAGCGGGGGGGCGGAACGAGCAGTACTTC. Drawing the rest from reference TRBV11-2 and TRBJ2-7, the complete variable domain is EAGVAQSPRYKIIEKRQSVAFWCNPISGHATLYWYQQILGQGPKLLIQFQNNGVVDDSQLPKDRFSAERLKGVDSTLKIQPAKLEDSAVYLCASSAGLAGGRNEQYFGPGTRLTVT.

The chain is built from TRBV6-5 and TRBJ1-1, with D perhaps matching TRBD1 (5 bases). Germline V gives CDR1 MNHEY, CDR2 SVGAGI. Trimming took off 6 bases at V and 4 bases at J, with 15 bases between the two ends. The CDR3 has 14 amino acids. CDR3 sequence (DNA): TGTGCCAGCAGCTCCCCGGTGGGGGGCACTGAAGCTTTCTTT. Its protein is CASSSPVGGTEAFF.

The chain carries TRBV29-1 and TRBJ2-2, with D perhaps matching TRBD1 (5 bases). Germline-derived CDR1 and CDR2 are SQVTM and ANQGSEA. V was pared by 2 bases and J by 0 bases, with 10 bases between. This CDR3 spans 15 amino acids. The CDR3 DNA is TGCAGCGTTGAACAAGGGGTATCGAACACCGGGGAGCTGTTTTTT. It is translated as CSVEQGVSNTGELFF.

The CDR3 region is CASSQDLDEQFF. The CDR3 bases are TGCGCCAGCAGCCAAGATCTGGACGAGCAGTTCTTC. This sequence joins TRBV4-1 and TRBJ2-1; unclear D gene. The CDR3 loop spans 12 amino acids. The V and J ends lost 0 bases and 10 bases respectively, with 7 bases between them. Germline V gene sequence: CDR1 MGHRA, CDR2 YSYEKL.

V gene TRBV25-1 combines with J gene TRBJ2-1; weak D call: TRBD1 (5 bases). The V end lost 6 bases, the J end lost 7 bases, and 22 bases lay between the germline ends. The CDR3 runs 16 residues. Looked up from germline, CDR1 is MGHDK and CDR2 is SYGVNS. CDR3 in amino acids: CASRSALGVDWNEQFF. As DNA, the CDR3 is TGTGCCAGCAGGTCTGCCTTAGGGGTGGATTGGAATGAGCAGTTCTTC.

The V gene is TRBV7-9, the J gene TRBJ1-6; no clear D. V was cut by 6 bases and J by 2 bases, with 14 bases left in between. Germline lookup yields CDR1 SEHNR and CDR2 FQNEAQ (reference sequence). CDR3 length: 16 residues. CDR3 region: CASSPEQWPYNSPLHF. The CDR3 region has the DNA TGTGCCAGCAGTCCCGAACAGTGGCCCTATAATTCACCCCTCCACTTT.

This chain links TRBV5-1 with TRBJ2-5; 10 bases line up with TRBD2. The germline V gene encodes CDR1 SGHRS and CDR2 YFSETQ. The CDR3 loop spans 14 amino acids. V was clipped by 4 bases and J by 5 bases; unmatched bases: 5. CDR3 loop: CASSLERGGETQYF. The CDR3 nucleotides read TGCGCCAGCAGCCTTGAGCGGGGGGGGGAGACCCAGTACTTC.

This clone was seen a single time. The gene calls are TRBV7-3 and TRBJ2-7; no reliable D call. Germline loops: CDR1 SGHTA, CDR2 FQGTGA. Trimming pared 5 bases from V and 4 bases from J, leaving 12 bases between. CDR3 length: 13 amino acids. CDR3 in amino acids: CASSQGIEYEQYF. The CDR3 bases are TGTGCCAGCAGCCAAGGGATAGAATACGAGCAGTACTTC. Looking up the rest from reference TRBV7-3 and TRBJ2-7 gives the full variable domain: GAGVSQTPSNKVTEKGKYVELRCDPISGHTALYWYRQSLGQGPEFLIYFQGTGAADDSGLPNDRFFAVRPEGSVSTLKIQRTERGDSAVYLCASSQGIEYEQYFGPGTRLTVT.

The chain joins TRBV19 to TRBJ1-3; D ambiguous. Trimming removed 8 bases at V and 1 base at J, with 12 bases between. The CDR3 extends over 14 amino acids. Germline V gene data show CDR1 as LNHDA and CDR2 as SQIVND (reference sequence). The CDR3 region has the DNA TGTGCCAGTCGTAAGGAGGTATCTGGAAACACCATATATTTT. Translated, it gives CASRKEVSGNTIYF.

DNA for the CDR3: TGTGCCAGTAGGAGGGACAGGGGTATCACAGATACGCAGTATTTT. This encodes CASRRDRGITDTQYF. This chain links TRBV19 with TRBJ2-3; 10 bases match TRBD1. CDR1 and CDR2 from the germline V gene are LNHDA and SQIVND (reference sequence). The CDR3 contains 15 residues. Trimming at V came to 6 bases and at J to 2 bases, leaving 5 bases not matched to a gene.

The V gene is TRBV28, the J gene TRBJ1-5, with 7 bases matching TRBD1. The CDR3 totals 15 residues. Looked up from germline, CDR1 is MDHEN and CDR2 is SYDVKM. V dropped 5 bases and J dropped 3; count of bases not matched to a gene: 7. CDR3 residues: CASSPLGQTNQPQHF. DNA of the CDR3: TGTGCCAGCAGTCCTCTGGGACAGACCAATCAGCCCCAGCATTTT.